The present entry profiles one T cell receptor beta chain with its context. Its antigen remains unidentified. TCRdb's copy holds only in-frame clones and misses some; the assay was immunoSEQ multiplex PCR. The sample contains about 150,000 clones, about nine tenths of which appear only once. The CDR3 totals 15 residues. V dropped 2 bases and J dropped 4; count of bases not matched to a gene: 6. Germline V gives CDR1 SEHNR, CDR2 FQNEAQ (reference sequence). These data originate in a study of OX40 agonist ivuxolimab in advanced cancers. General study results and limits: CD8+ T cells showed, on average, more clonal expansion than CD4+ cells.

V and J are TRBV7-9 and TRBJ2-5; 8 bases fit TRBD2. This TCR came from an adult with an advanced solid tumor such as melanoma, head and neck, liver or kidney cancer. Specimen: CD4+ or CD8+ T cells sorted from blood, collected in a trial of the OX40 agonist ivuxolimab. The CDR3 sequence: CASSLRDREGETQYF. CDR3 bases: TGTGCCAGCAGCTTACGGGACCGGGAGGGAGAGACCCAGTACTTC.